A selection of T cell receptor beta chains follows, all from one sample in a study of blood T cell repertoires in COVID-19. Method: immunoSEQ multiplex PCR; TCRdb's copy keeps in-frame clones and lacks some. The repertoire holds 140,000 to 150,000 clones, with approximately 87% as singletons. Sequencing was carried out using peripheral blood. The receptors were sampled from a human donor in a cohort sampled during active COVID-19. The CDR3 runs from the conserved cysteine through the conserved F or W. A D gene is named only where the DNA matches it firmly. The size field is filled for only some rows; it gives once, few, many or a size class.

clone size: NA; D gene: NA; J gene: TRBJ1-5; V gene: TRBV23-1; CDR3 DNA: TGCGCCAGCAGTCAATCGGAGGACAGCAATCAGCCCCAGCATTTT; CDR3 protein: CASSQSEDSNQPQHF
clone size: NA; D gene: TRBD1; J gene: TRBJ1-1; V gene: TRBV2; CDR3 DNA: TGTGCCAGCAGCAGGGGACAGTTTTCCACTGAAGCTTTCTTT; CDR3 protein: CASSRGQFSTEAFF
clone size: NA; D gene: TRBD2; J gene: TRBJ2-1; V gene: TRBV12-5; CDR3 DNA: TGTGCTAGTGGTTTGGGTGTAGCGGGGGACAATGAGCAGTTCTTC; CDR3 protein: CASGLGVAGDNEQFF
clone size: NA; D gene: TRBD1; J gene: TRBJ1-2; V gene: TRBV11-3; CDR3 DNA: TGTGCCAGCAGGAGACAGGGGGCCGGCGGCTACACCTTC; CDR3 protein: CASRRQGAGGYTF
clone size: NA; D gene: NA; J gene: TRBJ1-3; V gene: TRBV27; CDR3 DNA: TGTGCCAGCAGTTTATCTTCGGGGGTCAATGCTGGAAACACCATATATTTT; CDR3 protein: CASSLSSGVNAGNTIYF
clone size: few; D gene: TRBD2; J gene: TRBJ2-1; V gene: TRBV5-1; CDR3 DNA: TGCGCCGGGAGGGTTTCCAGCTCCTACAATGAGCAGTTCTTC; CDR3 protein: CAGRVSSSYNEQFF
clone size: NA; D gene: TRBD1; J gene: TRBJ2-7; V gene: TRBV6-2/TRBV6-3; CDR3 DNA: TGTGCCAGCAGTAACAGACAGGGAATTACGGCCGAGCAGTACTTC; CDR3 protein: CASSNRQGITAEQYF
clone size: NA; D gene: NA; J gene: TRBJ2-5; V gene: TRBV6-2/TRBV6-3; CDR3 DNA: TGTGCCAGCAGTCCCCTTTCCGGAGGGATCGAGACCCAGTACTTC; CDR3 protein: CASSPLSGGIETQYF
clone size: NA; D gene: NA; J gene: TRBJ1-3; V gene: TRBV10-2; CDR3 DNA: TGCGCCAGCACTACAGGGTCTAGCTCTGGAAACACCATATATTTT; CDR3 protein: CASTTGSSSGNTIYF
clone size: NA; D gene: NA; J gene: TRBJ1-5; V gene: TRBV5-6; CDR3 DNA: TGTGCCAGCAGCTTGGCAAGCACCTCAAATCAGCCCCAGCATTTT; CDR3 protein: CASSLASTSNQPQHF
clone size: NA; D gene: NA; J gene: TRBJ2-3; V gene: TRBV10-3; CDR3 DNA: TGTGCCATCAGTGAGTCGATAGCGACAGATACGCAGTATTTT; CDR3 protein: CAISESIATDTQYF
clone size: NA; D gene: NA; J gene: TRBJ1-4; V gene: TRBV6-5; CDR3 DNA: TGTGCCAGCAGTTCCCTCCGGGGAACCCAGTTTTTT; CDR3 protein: CASSSLRGTQFF
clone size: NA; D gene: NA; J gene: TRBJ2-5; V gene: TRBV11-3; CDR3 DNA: TGTGCCAGCAGCCTCCGTTTGGGCGCATGCTACTTC; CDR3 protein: CASSLRLGACYF
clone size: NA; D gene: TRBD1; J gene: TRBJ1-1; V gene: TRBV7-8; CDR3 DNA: TGTGCCAGCAGCAACAGGGGGCTGGACACTGAAGCTTTCTTT; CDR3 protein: CASSNRGLDTEAFF
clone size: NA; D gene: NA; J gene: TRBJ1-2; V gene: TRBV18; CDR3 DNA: TGTGCCAGCTCACGGACGGGCCAGGGATTATATGGCTACACCTTC; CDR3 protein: CASSRTGQGLYGYTF
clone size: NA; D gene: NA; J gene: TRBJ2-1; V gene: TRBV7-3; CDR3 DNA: TGTGCCAGCAGCTCCCGCTATACATCCGCGGCCGGTGAGCAGTTCTTC; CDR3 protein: CASSSRYTSAAGEQFF
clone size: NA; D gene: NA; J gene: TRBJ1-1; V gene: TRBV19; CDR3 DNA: TGTGCCAGTAGCTCCGTGGGGGGTGACACTGAAGCTTTCTTT; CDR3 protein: CASSSVGGDTEAFF
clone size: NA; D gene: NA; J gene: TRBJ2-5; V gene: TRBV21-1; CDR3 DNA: TGTGCCAGCATGCTAGCGGGAGGGGGAGAGACCCAGTACTTC; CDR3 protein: CASMLAGGGETQYF
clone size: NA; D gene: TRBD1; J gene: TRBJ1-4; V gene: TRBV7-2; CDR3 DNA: TGTGCCAGCAGTCTACAGGGGGTTGGGGAAAAACTGTTTTTT; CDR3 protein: CASSLQGVGEKLFF
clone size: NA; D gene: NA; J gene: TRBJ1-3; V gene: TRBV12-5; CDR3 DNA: TGTGCTAGTGGAGTACACGGGGCTGGAAACACCATATATTTT; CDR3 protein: CASGVHGAGNTIYF
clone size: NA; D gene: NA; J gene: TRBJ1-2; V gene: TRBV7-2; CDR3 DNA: TGTGCCAGCAGCTTAGATGCCAGGGGCAGCTACACCTTC; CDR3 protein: CASSLDARGSYTF
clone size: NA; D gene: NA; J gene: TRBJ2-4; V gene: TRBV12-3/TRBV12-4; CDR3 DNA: TGTGCCAGCAGTTTAGGCAGGGTGAACATTCAGTACTTC; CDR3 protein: CASSLGRVNIQYF
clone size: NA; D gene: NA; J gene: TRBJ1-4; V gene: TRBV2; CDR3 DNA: TGTGCCAGCAGTACAGGGTGGGTTAATGAAAAACTGTTTTTT; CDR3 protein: CASSTGWVNEKLFF
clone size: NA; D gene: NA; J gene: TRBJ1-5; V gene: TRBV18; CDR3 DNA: TGTGCCAGCTCAAGGACAGATAGCAATCAGCCCCAGCATTTT; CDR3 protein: CASSRTDSNQPQHF
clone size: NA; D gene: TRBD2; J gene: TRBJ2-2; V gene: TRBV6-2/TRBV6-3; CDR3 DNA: TGTGCCAGCAGTTCATTAGCGGGCACCGGGGAGCTGTTTTTT; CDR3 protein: CASSSLAGTGELFF
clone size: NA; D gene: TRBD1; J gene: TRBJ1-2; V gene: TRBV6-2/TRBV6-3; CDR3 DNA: TGTGCCAGCAGTTACCCTAGCCGGAAACAGGGGATCTATGGCTACACCTTC; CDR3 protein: CASSYPSRKQGIYGYTF
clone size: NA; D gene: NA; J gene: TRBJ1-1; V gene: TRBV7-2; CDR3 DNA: TGTGCCAGCAGCTTAAGACTCACAGGCCCTTTGGTCTTT; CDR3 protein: CASSLRLTGPLVF
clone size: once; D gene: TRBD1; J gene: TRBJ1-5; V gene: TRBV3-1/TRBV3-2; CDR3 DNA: TGTGCCAGCAGCCAAACAGGGGCGGCTTATCAGCCCCAGCATTTT; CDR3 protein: CASSQTGAAYQPQHF
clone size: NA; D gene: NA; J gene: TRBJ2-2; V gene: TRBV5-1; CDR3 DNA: TGCGCCAGCTACGGGGGCGGGGAGCTGTTTTTT; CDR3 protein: CASYGGGELFF
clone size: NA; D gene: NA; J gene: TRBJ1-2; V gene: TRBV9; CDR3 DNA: TGTGCCAGCAGCGTAGGTGGGGCGAGTGGCTACACCTTC; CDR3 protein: CASSVGGASGYTF
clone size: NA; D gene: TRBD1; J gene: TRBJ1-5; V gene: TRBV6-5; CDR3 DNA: TGTGCCAGCAGGGCAGGGGGGCTTGATAATCAGCCCCAGCATTTT; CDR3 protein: CASRAGGLDNQPQHF
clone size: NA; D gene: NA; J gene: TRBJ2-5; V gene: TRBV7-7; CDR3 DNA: TGTGCTAGCAGCGCCTCGCGGGGGCCCGAAGAGACCCAGTACTTC; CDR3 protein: CASSASRGPEETQYF